The next 16 T cell receptor beta chains were all read from a single sample in a study of regulatory T cells in long-lasting Graves disease. Both iRepertoire HTBI primers and Arm-PCR of CDR3 regions were used to build the TCR beta libraries. Each CDR3 protein gets one entry after TCRdb re-called the multiplex PCR reads with MiXCR. The sample has under 250,000 distinct CDR3 sequences, approximately 19% seen once. Stated time point: newly diagnosed GD, antithyroid drugs for less than 3 months. Extracted RNA from PBMCs served as the source of the TCR library. The data were also submitted as part of a second study, on T cells in Graves' hyperthyroidism and ophthalmopathy.

Source: peripheral blood mononuclear cells (PBMCs), taken at new diagnosis, from a patient treated with antithyroid drugs. Receptors originate from a young woman with Graves disease.

Note on this clonotype: A much larger clone lies one base from this, so it may be a read error. CDR3 coding DNA: TGTGCCAGCAGTTTAGAGACCGGGACAACCTACAAGCAGTTCTTC. It encodes CASSLETGTTYKQFF. The chain joins TRBV27 to TRBJ2-1, with D possibly TRBD1 on 6 matching bases. CDR1 is MNHEY and CDR2 is SMNVEV in the germline V gene (reference sequence). Trimming shortened V by 2 bases and J by 11 bases, and 19 bases separated the two germline ends. This CDR3 comprises 15 residues.

This clonotype was found once. The chain couples TRBV2 to TRBJ2-1, with D maybe TRBD1 (5 bases). CDR3 size: 15 residues. Germline CDR1 reads SNHLY; CDR2 reads FYNNEI. Trimming left V 3 bases short and J 6 bases short, with 15 bases between. CDR3 sequence: CASSDHLVGANEQFF. The CDR3 DNA sequence: TGTGCCAGCAGTGACCATCTAGTTGGGGCCAATGAGCAGTTCTTC.

The chain uses TRBV19 and TRBJ2-5, with 14 positions matching TRBD2. Per germline, CDR1 LNHDA and CDR2 SQIVND (reference sequence). Losses at the gene ends were 6 bases for V and 2 bases for J; bases not matched to a gene: 5. The CDR3 is made up of 16 amino acids. The CDR3 protein is CASRGLAGVRQETQYF. The CDR3 nucleotides are TGTGCCAGTAGGGGACTAGCGGGAGTACGACAAGAGACCCAGTACTTC.

This clonotype was picked up many times. This chain uses TRBV12-3 or TRBV12-4 with TRBJ2-3; D gene uncertain. The CDR3 runs to 14 residues. Trimming took 3 bases from V and 2 from J, leaving 9 bases between them. CDR3 DNA sequence: TGTGCCAGCAGTTTTAAGCATGCCACAGATACGCAGTATTTT. It specifies CASSFKHATDTQYF.

This clonotype was found many times. The V gene is TRBV25-1, the J gene TRBJ1-1; TRBD1 is a possible D gene (6 bases). CDR1 and CDR2 from the germline V gene are MGHDK and SYGVNS. V shed 3 bases and J shed 10 bases, with 18 bases lying between them. The CDR3 is 14 amino acids. CDR3 residues: CASSDFRGILGAFF. In DNA, the CDR3 is TGTGCCAGCAGTGATTTTAGGGGGATCCTCGGAGCTTTCTTT.

In this sample, this clonotype turned up a few times. Just one base apart from a much larger clone, this may be a read error. The chain uses TRBV12-3 or TRBV12-4 and TRBJ1-1; no reliable D call. The ends were cut back, 6 bases at V and 1 base at J, with 12 bases in the middle. The CDR3 sequence is 14 residues long. CDR3 loop: CASRLPGGNTEAFF. The CDR3 coding sequence is TGTGCCAGCAGGTTGCCAGGAGGGAACACTGAAGCTTTCTTT.

This clonotype was seen more than once but under ten times. The chain joins TRBV14 to TRBJ2-2; no clear D. Germline-derived CDR1 and CDR2 are SGHDN and FVKESK. The CDR3 consists of 15 residues. V was trimmed by 4 bases and J by 4 bases, leaving 13 bases between them. The CDR3, as DNA: TGTGCCAGCAGCCCTACCCTTGGTACCACCGGGGAGCTGTTTTTT. This encodes CASSPTLGTTGELFF.

This clonotype came up many times. CDR3 coding DNA: TGTGCCAGTAGGCCCCCCGGGGATACAGATACGCAGTATTTT. Translation: CASRPPGDTDTQYF. The chain is built from TRBV19 and TRBJ2-3; D might be TRBD2 (5 bases). This CDR3 has 14 residues. V was clipped by 6 bases and J by 3 bases, with 13 bases between them. From germline, CDR1 is LNHDA and CDR2 SQIVND (reference sequence).

This clonotype occurred many times. The chain is built from TRBV10-3 and TRBJ2-7; D may be TRBD2 (5 bases). The germline CDR1 and CDR2 sequences are ENHRY and SYGVKD. This CDR3 spans 14 amino acids. Trimming took 3 bases from V and 0 from J, leaving 9 bases between them. DNA of the CDR3: TGTGCCATCAGTGAAATCGGAGGCTCCTACGAGCAGTACTTC. Translated: CAISEIGGSYEQYF.

Worth noting for this clonotype: This may be a read error, as it is one base from a much larger clone. The genes are TRBV10-2 and TRBJ2-1, with 9 bases that match TRBD1. Looked up from germline, CDR1 is WSHSY and CDR2 is SAAADI. The CDR3 runs 14 residues. The V gene end was trimmed by 6 bases and the J gene end by 10 bases; junction bases not matched to a gene: 10. In DNA form, the CDR3 reads TGCGCCAGCAGACCGGGACAGGGAGTCCACGAGCAGTTCTTC. It is translated as CASRPGQGVHEQFF.

The J gene is TRBJ2-1, the V gene TRBV5-1, with 8 bases aligning to TRBD2. Trimming at V came to 6 bases and at J to 5 bases, leaving 10 bases not matched to a gene. CDR3 length: 15 amino acids. Per the germline V gene, CDR1 is SGHRS and CDR2 is YFSETQ. The CDR3 here is CASKVSGGANNEQFF. In nucleotides, the CDR3 is TGCGCCAGCAAAGTCTCGGGAGGGGCCAACAATGAGCAGTTCTTC.

This clonotype was counted many times. Here the CDR3 reads CASSPTRTGAYGYTF. The CDR3 DNA is TGTGCCAGCTCACCTACGCGGACAGGGGCCTATGGCTACACCTTC. This chain connects TRBV18 to TRBJ1-2; 9 nucleotides line up with TRBD1. V dropped 3 bases and J dropped 4; count of bases not matched to a gene: 6. CDR1 and CDR2 (germline): KGHSH, LQKENI. This CDR3 spans 15 amino acids.

This clonotype was counted ten times or more. The chain is built from TRBV9 and TRBJ1-3, with D maybe TRBD1 (6 bases). CDR1 is SGDLS, CDR2 YYNGEE, per germline. The CDR3 has 16 residues. The ends were cut back, 3 bases at V and 2 bases at J, with 15 bases in the middle. Here the CDR3 reads CASSGGRRGAGNTIYF. CDR3 sequence (DNA): TGTGCCAGCAGCGGAGGACGCAGGGGAGCTGGAAACACCATATATTTT.

The CDR3 nucleotides are TGTGCCAGCAGTCGTAGCGGGACGAGCACCGGGGAGCTGTTTTTT. It yields the protein CASSRSGTSTGELFF. V is TRBV2 and J is TRBJ2-2; the match to TRBD2 covers 8 bases. The CDR3 has 15 amino acids. The V gene's germline CDR1 is SNHLY and CDR2 FYNNEI. V lost 5 bases and J lost 4; bases outside the gene matches: 6.

The rearrangement links TRBV12-3 or TRBV12-4 to TRBJ2-5; TRBD1 might be the D (5 bases). Deletions cut 6 bases from V and 4 bases from J, with 12 bases between. The CDR3 loop spans 13 amino acids. Here the CDR3 reads CASSLRDGETQYF. DNA of the CDR3: TGTGCCAGCAGCCTCAGGGATGGAGAGACCCAGTACTTC.

This clonotype was detected ten times or more. This chain joins TRBV28 and TRBJ2-7; D not certain. V lost 6 bases and J lost 4, with 7 bases in between. Germline V gene lookup returns CDR1 MDHEN and CDR2 SYDVKM. This CDR3 comprises 11 residues. The CDR3 nucleotides read TGTGCCAGCAGCCGGTGGTACGAGCAGTACTTC. Encoded protein: CASSRWYEQYF.